This T cell receptor beta chain appears in the sequencing data of a study of blood T cell repertoires in COVID-19. Overall study context: There were acute and convalescent COVID-19 samples, and they came from the United States, Italy and Spain. The cDNA or gDNA used as material had been derived from T cells, B-cell-depleted T cells, or PBMCs.

The authors' processing: Reference gene primers were amplified, and this amplification served to estimate nucleated cell counts. Using immunoSEQ multiplex PCR, the repertoire was profiled, and TCRdb retains in-frame clones only, with some absent. For V, J and clone size, that table is used; D and trimming come from the DNA. This sample carries roughly 150,000 clones, about nine tenths of them seen once, and the ten largest clones take around 26%. V lost 5 bases to trimming and J lost 9 bases; unmatched junction nucleotides: 7. CDR3 length: 14 amino acids. Germline V CDR1 and CDR2: SGHDT, YYEEEE. This clone has just a few counts.

The chain carries TRBV5-6 and TRBJ1-6, with 8 bases fitting TRBD1. The origin of this receptor is a human donor in a cohort sampled during active COVID-19. Sequenced material: peripheral blood. The CDR3 DNA reads as TGTGCCAGCAGGCGGACAGGGACAATTTCACCCCTCCACTTT. Translating it yields CASRRTGTISPLHF.